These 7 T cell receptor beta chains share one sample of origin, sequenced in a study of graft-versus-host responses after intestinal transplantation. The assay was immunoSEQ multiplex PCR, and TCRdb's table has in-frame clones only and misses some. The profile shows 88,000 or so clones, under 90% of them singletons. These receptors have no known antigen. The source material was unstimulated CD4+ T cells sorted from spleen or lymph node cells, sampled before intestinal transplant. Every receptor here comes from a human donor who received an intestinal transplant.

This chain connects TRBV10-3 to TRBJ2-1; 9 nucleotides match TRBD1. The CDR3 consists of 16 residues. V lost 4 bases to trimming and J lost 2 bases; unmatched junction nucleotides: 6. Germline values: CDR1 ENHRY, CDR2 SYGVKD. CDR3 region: CAISATGGITYNEQFF. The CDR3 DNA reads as TGTGCCATCAGTGCCACAGGGGGCATTACCTACAATGAGCAGTTCTTC.

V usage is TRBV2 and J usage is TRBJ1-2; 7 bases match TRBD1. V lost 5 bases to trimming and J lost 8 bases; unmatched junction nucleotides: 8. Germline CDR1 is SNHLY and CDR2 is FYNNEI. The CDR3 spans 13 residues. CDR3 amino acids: CASSQTGAGGYTF. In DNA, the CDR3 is TGTGCCAGCAGTCAAACAGGGGCTGGGGGCTACACCTTC.

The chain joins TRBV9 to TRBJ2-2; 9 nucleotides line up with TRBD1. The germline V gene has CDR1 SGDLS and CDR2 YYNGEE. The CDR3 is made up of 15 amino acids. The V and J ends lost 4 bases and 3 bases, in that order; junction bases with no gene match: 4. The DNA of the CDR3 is TGTGCCAGCAGCCTACGGACAGGGGACACCGGGGAGCTGTTTTTT. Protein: CASSLRTGDTGELFF.

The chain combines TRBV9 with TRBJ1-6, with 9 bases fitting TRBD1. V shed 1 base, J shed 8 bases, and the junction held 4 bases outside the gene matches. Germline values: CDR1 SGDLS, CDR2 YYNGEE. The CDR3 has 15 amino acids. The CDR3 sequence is CASSVSGTGYSPLHF. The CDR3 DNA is TGTGCCAGCAGCGTATCCGGGACAGGGTATTCACCCCTCCACTTT.

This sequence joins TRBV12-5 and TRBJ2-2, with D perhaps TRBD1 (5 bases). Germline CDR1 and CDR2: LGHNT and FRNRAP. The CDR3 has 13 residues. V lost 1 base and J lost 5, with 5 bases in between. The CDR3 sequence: CASGLAGTGELFF. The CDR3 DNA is TGTGCTAGTGGTTTGGCAGGGACCGGGGAGCTGTTTTTT.

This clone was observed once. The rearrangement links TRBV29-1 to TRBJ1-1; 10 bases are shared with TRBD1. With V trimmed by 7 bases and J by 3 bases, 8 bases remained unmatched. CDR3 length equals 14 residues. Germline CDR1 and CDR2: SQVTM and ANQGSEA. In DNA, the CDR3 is TGCAGCGGCGGGGGGGACAGGGGACACACTGAAGCTTTCTTT. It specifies CSGGGDRGHTEAFF.

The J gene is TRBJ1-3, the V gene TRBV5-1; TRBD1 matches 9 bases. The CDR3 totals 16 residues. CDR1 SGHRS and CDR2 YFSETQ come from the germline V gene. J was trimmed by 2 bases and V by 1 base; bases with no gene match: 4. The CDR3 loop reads CASSLLGTGTGNTIYF. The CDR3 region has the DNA TGCGCCAGCAGCTTGTTGGGGACAGGGACTGGAAACACCATATATTTT.